One and the same sample provided the 25 T cell receptor beta chains below, sequenced in a study of cytotoxic CD8 clonotypes in ibrutinib-treated CLL. Assay: immunoSEQ multiplex PCR; the TCRdb copy retains only in-frame clones and omits some. Of 160,000 or so clones in the sample, 70% to 90% were seen once. The sequenced sample was PBMCs, obtained at disease progression, from a patient treated with ibrutinib. The receptors stem from a human donor with chronic lymphocytic leukemia.

V is TRBV7-9 and J is TRBJ2-6, with a tentative D call TRBD1 (5 bases). Trimming stripped 6 bases from V and 3 bases from J, with 12 bases between. Per germline, CDR1 SEHNR and CDR2 FQNEAQ (reference sequence). There are 15 residues in the CDR3. CDR3 amino acids: CASSKTGSGANVLTF. As DNA, the CDR3 is TGTGCCAGCAGTAAAACAGGTAGTGGGGCCAACGTCCTGACTTTC. Filled out from reference TRBV7-9 and TRBJ2-6, the complete variable domain reads DTGVSQNPRHKITKRGQNVTFRCDPISEHNRLYWYRQTLGQGPEFLTYFQNEAQLEKSRLLSDRFSAERPKGSFSTLEIQRTEQGDSAMYLCASSKTGSGANVLTFGAGSRLTVL.

The rearrangement uses TRBV29-1 and TRBJ1-1; D gene ambiguous. Germline assignment: CDR1 SQVTM and CDR2 ANQGSEA. The CDR3 loop spans 13 amino acids. Trimming took 0 bases from V and 11 from J, leaving 16 bases between them. The CDR3 DNA is TGCAGCGTTGAAGAGGTGTCCCGCTTTGAGGCTTTCTTT. Its translation is CSVEEVSRFEAFF.

This clone was detected only once. The chain uses TRBV9 and TRBJ2-1; 11 bases are shared with TRBD2. Trimming at V came to 5 bases and at J to 4 bases, leaving 11 bases not matched to a gene. Germline V CDR1 and CDR2: SGDLS, YYNGEE. The CDR3 is 17 residues long. The CDR3 region is CASSFKPGTSGYNEQFF. The DNA for the CDR3 is TGTGCCAGCAGTTTTAAACCCGGGACTAGCGGATACAATGAGCAGTTCTTC. The whole variable domain, filled in from reference TRBV9 and TRBJ2-1, reads DSGVTQTPKHLITATGQRVTLRCSPRSGDLSVYWYQQSLDQGLQFLIQYYNGEERAKGNILERFSAQQFPDLHSELNLSSLELGDSALYFCASSFKPGTSGYNEQFFGPGTRLTVL.

This rearrangement joins TRBV11-3 to TRBJ1-2; D possibly corresponds to TRBD1 (5 bases). From germline, CDR1 is SGHNT and CDR2 YENEEA. The CDR3 sequence is 15 residues long. V shed 5 bases and J shed 0 bases, with 13 bases lying between them. CDR3 region: CASSPWTHPNYGYTF. The CDR3 DNA reads TGTGCCAGCAGCCCTTGGACACATCCTAACTATGGCTACACCTTC.

The chain has TRBV29-1 and TRBJ1-1, with 7 bases identical to TRBD1. Germline V gene data show CDR1 as SQVTM and CDR2 as ANQGSEA. V was clipped by 7 bases and J by 1 base; unmatched bases: 6. This CDR3 contains 13 residues. The chain's CDR3 is CSAIDRANTEAFF. Here the CDR3 DNA reads TGCAGCGCTATCGACAGGGCGAACACTGAAGCTTTCTTT.

The chain's CDR3 is CASSLPARQETQYF. The CDR3 nucleotides are TGTGCCAGCAGCTTACCGGCCAGACAAGAGACCCAGTACTTC. The chain employs TRBV7-9 and TRBJ2-5, with unresolved D. Trimming left V 2 bases short and J 2 bases short, with 9 bases between. CDR1 and CDR2 (germline): SEHNR, FQNEAQ (reference sequence). The CDR3 is 14 residues long.

The chain couples TRBV5-1 to TRBJ2-4; D might be TRBD1 (5 bases). This CDR3 contains 14 residues. V lost 0 bases and J 1 base, leaving 5 bases between the germline ends. The germline gives CDR1 SGHRS, CDR2 YFSETQ. The CDR3 DNA sequence: TGCGCCAGCAGCTTGGAGGGGGCCAAAAACATTCAGTACTTC. Its protein product is CASSLEGAKNIQYF.

The V gene is TRBV19, the J gene TRBJ1-5; D is perhaps TRBD1 (6 bases). This CDR3 spans 15 amino acids. Germline CDR1 LNHDA, CDR2 SQIVND (reference sequence). The V and J ends lost 3 bases and 0 bases respectively, with 9 bases between them. The CDR3 sequence: CASSIKGDSNQPQHF. The CDR3 DNA follows: TGTGCCAGTAGTATCAAGGGGGATAGCAATCAGCCCCAGCATTTT.

CDR3 sequence: CASSEAPRFGTGELFF. The CDR3 nucleotides read TGTGCCAGCAGTGAAGCGCCCCGGTTTGGCACCGGGGAGCTGTTTTTT. The chain is built from TRBV6-1 and TRBJ2-2; D is unclear. The CDR3 is 16 amino acids. The germline gives CDR1 MNHNS, CDR2 SASEGT. V dropped 0 bases and J dropped 4 bases, with 12 bases sitting between them.

The chain combines TRBV27 with TRBJ2-7, with 10 bases that match TRBD1. CDR3 size: 15 residues. Germline values: CDR1 MNHEY, CDR2 SMNVEV (reference sequence). V lost 6 bases and J lost 3; bases outside the gene matches: 8. The CDR3 nucleotides read TGTGCCAGCAGCTCTCCCGGGACAGGGGTCTACGAGCAGTACTTC. This sequence encodes CASSSPGTGVYEQYF.

The V gene is TRBV7-2, the J gene TRBJ2-2; 7 nucleotides agree with TRBD1. This CDR3 region has 17 residues. V was clipped by 4 bases and J by 0 bases; unmatched bases: 8. Germline V gene data show CDR1 as SGHTA and CDR2 as FQGNSA. CDR3 loop: CASSSGWGQPNTGELFF. The DNA for the CDR3 is TGTGCCAGCAGCTCCGGGTGGGGACAGCCGAACACCGGGGAGCTGTTTTTT.

The chain joins TRBV19 to TRBJ1-5; 9 bases fit TRBD1. Germline V gene data show CDR1 as LNHDA and CDR2 as SQIVND (reference sequence). The CDR3 is 16 amino acids. Trimming took 4 bases from V and 3 from J; bases not matched to a gene: 7. The CDR3 region is CASSTPGTGLNQPQHF. The DNA of the CDR3 is TGTGCCAGTAGTACTCCCGGGACAGGGCTCAATCAGCCCCAGCATTTT.

The rearrangement links TRBV20-1 to TRBJ2-3; TRBD2 agrees at 8 bases. V shed 6 bases, J shed 13 bases, and the junction held 9 bases outside the gene matches. The CDR3 runs to 11 residues. Germline CDR1 is DFQATT and CDR2 is SNEGSKA (reference sequence). The chain's CDR3 is CSARGGTSEYF. In nucleotides, the CDR3 is TGCAGTGCCCGAGGCGGGACTAGTGAGTATTTT.

The CDR3 spells CASSLGPVPNYGYTF. In DNA, the CDR3 is TGTGCCAGCAGCTTGGGACCCGTTCCGAACTATGGCTACACCTTC. This sequence joins TRBV5-5 and TRBJ1-2; no clear D gene. CDR1 and CDR2 from the germline V gene are SGHKS and YYEKEE (reference sequence). The ends were cut back, 0 bases at V and 2 bases at J, with 11 bases in the middle. The CDR3 sequence is 15 residues long.

V is TRBV30 and J is TRBJ1-1, with TRBD1 identical over 9 bases. Germline CDR1 is GTSNPN and CDR2 is SVGIG (reference sequence). The CDR3 is 15 residues long. The V and J ends lost 0 bases and 3 bases, in that order; junction bases with no gene match: 5. CDR3 in DNA: TGTGCCTGGAGTGTAGAGGGACAGGGCTACACTGAAGCTTTCTTT. Translating gives CAWSVEGQGYTEAFF.

V gene TRBV27 combines with J gene TRBJ1-1; 9 bases are shared with TRBD1. The CDR3 runs 16 residues. Germline lookup yields CDR1 MNHEY and CDR2 SMNVEV (reference sequence). Trimming removed 6 bases from V and 0 bases from J; junction bases left unmatched: 8. CDR3 region: CASSPKTGGLNTEAFF. The CDR3 region has the DNA TGTGCCAGCAGCCCTAAGACAGGGGGTCTGAACACTGAAGCTTTCTTT.

V is TRBV9 and J is TRBJ1-5, with D tentatively TRBD1 (5 bases). With 0 bases removed from V and 6 bases from J, the gap between germline ends came to 10 bases. The CDR3 is 14 residues long. In germline, CDR1 is SGDLS, CDR2 YYNGEE. The DNA of the CDR3 is TGTGCCAGCAGCGTAGCCCAGGGCGGTCAGCCCCAGCATTTT. Its translation: CASSVAQGGQPQHF.

This clone has a single count. The chain uses TRBV7-9 and TRBJ2-5; 10 nucleotides agree with TRBD2. Trimming took 7 bases from V and 5 from J; bases not matched to a gene: 22. The CDR3 has 19 amino acids. CDR1 and CDR2 (germline): SEHNR, FQNEAQ (reference sequence). DNA for the CDR3: TGTGCCAGCAATCAATCACCTAGCGGGAGTGGGTTTTTGTTGGAGACCCAGTACTTC. This encodes CASNQSPSGSGFLLETQYF.

The chain links TRBV30 to TRBJ2-3; D perhaps matches TRBD2 (6 bases). Trimming stripped 0 bases from V and 5 bases from J, with 18 bases between. Germline CDR1 and CDR2: GTSNPN and SVGIG (reference sequence). The CDR3 spans 16 residues. CDR3 DNA sequence: TGTGCCTGGAGTGTACTTGGCCCGCGGGATATAGATACGCAGTATTTT. This codes for CAWSVLGPRDIDTQYF.

The gene calls are TRBV5-6 and TRBJ2-5; 9 nucleotides align to TRBD1. The ends lost 2 bases at V and 7 bases at J; junction bases unmatched: 6. Per germline, CDR1 SGHDT and CDR2 YYEEEE. The CDR3 consists of 14 residues. Here the CDR3 DNA reads TGTGCCAGCAGCTTAGACAGGGGGGTGGGGACCCAGTACTTC. Translation: CASSLDRGVGTQYF.

This clone was recorded a few times. V and J are TRBV19 and TRBJ1-3; D call uncertain. The CDR3 is 14 residues long. The V gene lost 1 base and the J gene lost 2 bases, with 6 bases spanning the gap. The V gene's germline CDR1 is LNHDA and CDR2 SQIVND (reference sequence). The CDR3 sequence: CASSIGSAGNTIYF. DNA for the CDR3: TGTGCCAGTAGTATAGGTTCGGCTGGAAACACCATATATTTT. The entire variable domain, with the rest obtained from reference TRBV19 and TRBJ1-3, is as follows: DGGITQSPKYLFRKEGQNVTLSCEQNLNHDAMYWYRQDPGQGLRLIYYSQIVNDFQKGDIAEGYSVSREKKESFPLTVTSAQKNPTAFYLCASSIGSAGNTIYFGEGSWLTVV.

The rearrangement links TRBV5-1 to TRBJ2-2; TRBD2 agrees at 7 bases. The CDR3 runs to 14 residues. Germline V gene data show CDR1 as SGHRS and CDR2 as YFSETQ. The V segment lost 0 bases and the J segment 6 bases; nucleotides outside the gene matches: 2. CDR3 in amino acids: CASSLVAGAGELFF. DNA for the CDR3: TGCGCCAGCAGCTTGGTGGCGGGGGCCGGGGAGCTGTTTTTT.

This clone showed up just a few times. The rearrangement uses TRBV29-1 and TRBJ1-1; D is unclear. The CDR3 extends over 15 amino acids. V was cut by 0 bases and J by 8 bases, with 19 bases left in between. The germline CDR1 and CDR2 sequences are SQVTM and ANQGSEA. In DNA, the CDR3 is TGCAGCGTTGAAGACCGACGAGGGTACAGCAACGAAGCTTTCTTT. Its protein product is CSVEDRRGYSNEAFF.

J is TRBJ1-4 and V is TRBV28; 7 nucleotides agree with TRBD1. CDR1 is MDHEN and CDR2 is SYDVKM in the germline V gene. V was pared by 5 bases and J by 2 bases, with 17 bases of the junction left unmatched. This CDR3 has 19 residues. The CDR3 DNA reads TGTGCCAGCAGTCCGTTAACGGGACAGTTTAGATCGACTAATGAAAAACTGTTTTTT. This sequence encodes CASSPLTGQFRSTNEKLFF.

The V gene is TRBV7-2, the J gene TRBJ2-7; 12 bases are shared with TRBD2. After removal of 1 base from V and 10 bases from J, the junction contained 5 bases not matched to a gene. In germline, CDR1 is SGHTA, CDR2 FQGNSA. This CDR3 spans 14 amino acids. CDR3 bases: TGTGCCAGCAGCTTAGAATCTAGCGGGAGGGATCAGTACTTC. Protein: CASSLESSGRDQYF.